This TCR beta chain was captured by sequencing in a study of OX40 agonist ivuxolimab in advanced cancers. Study-level results: More expanded clones were found, on average, in CD8+ than in CD4+ T cells.

TCRdb keeps only in-frame clones here, not all; method: immunoSEQ multiplex PCR. Of about 12,000 clones in the sample, 70% to 75% are singletons; the top ten hold roughly 29%. Comment on this clone: The target antigen is unknown.

The input for sequencing was CD4+ or CD8+ T cells sorted from blood, taken in a trial of the OX40 agonist ivuxolimab. The sequence was collected from an adult with an advanced solid tumor such as melanoma, head and neck, liver or kidney cancer.

The CDR3 DNA is TGTGCCAGCAGCTTAGAGGGACCTTTCTACGAGCAGTACTTC. Protein product: CASSLEGPFYEQYF. The rearrangement joins TRBV7-9 to TRBJ2-7; either TRBD1 or TRBD2 may supply D (5 bases each). Germline loops: CDR1 SEHNR, CDR2 FQNEAQ (reference sequence). The V end was cut by 1 base, the J end by 3 bases, with 10 bases between. This CDR3 has 14 amino acids.